This T cell receptor beta chain stems from a study of blood T cells in healthy people across ages. General observations from the study: Higher diversity and more naive CD4+ cells were features of long-lived donors, compared to aged donors. TCR beta diversity per million T cells fell roughly linearly with age.

The J segment lost 5 bases and the V segment lost 1 base, leaving 8 bases of the junction unmatched. The CDR3 has 16 amino acids. Germline lookup yields CDR1 SEHNR and CDR2 FQNEAQ (reference sequence). A J-beta primer mix and a sample-barcoded 5' primer were used in a second PCR of about 7 to 12 cycles. TCRdb analysed the 5' RACE reads with MiXCR anew, one entry per CDR3 protein. The data contain some 800,000 distinct CDR3 sequences, under 45% of them seen just once; the ten biggest clones take up roughly 19%. This clonotype showed up just a few times. Its target is unknown. V is TRBV7-9 and J is TRBJ1-1; 9 bases agree with TRBD1. This clonotype was obtained from a man between 60 and 75 years old in good health. Sequenced input: blood. Here the CDR3 DNA reads TGTGCCAGCAGCTTAGGAGGACAGGGGCTAGTAACTGAAGCTTTCTTT. Amino acid sequence: CASSLGGQGLVTEAFF.